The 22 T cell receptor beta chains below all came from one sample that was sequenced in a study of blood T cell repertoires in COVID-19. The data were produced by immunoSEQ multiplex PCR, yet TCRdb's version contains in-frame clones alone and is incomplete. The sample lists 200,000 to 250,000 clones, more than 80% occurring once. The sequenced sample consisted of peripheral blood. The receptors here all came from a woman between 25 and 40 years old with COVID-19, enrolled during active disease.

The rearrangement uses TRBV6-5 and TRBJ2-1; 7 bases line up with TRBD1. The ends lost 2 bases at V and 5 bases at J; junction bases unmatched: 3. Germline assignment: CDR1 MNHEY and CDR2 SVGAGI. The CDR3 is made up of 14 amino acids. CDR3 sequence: CASSYAGGHNEQFF. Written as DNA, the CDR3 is TGTGCCAGCAGTTACGCAGGGGGACACAATGAGCAGTTCTTC.

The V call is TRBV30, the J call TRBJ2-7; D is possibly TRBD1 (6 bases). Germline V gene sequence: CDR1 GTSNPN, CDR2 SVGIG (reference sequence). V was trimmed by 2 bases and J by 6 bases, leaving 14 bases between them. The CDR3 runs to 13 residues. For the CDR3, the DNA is TGTGCCTGGAGTCCCCAAGGACAGCCCGAGCAGTACTTC. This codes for CAWSPQGQPEQYF.

The CDR3 nucleotides are TGCGCCAGCGCTTGGAGGTTTGGCAATCAGCCCCAGCATTTT. Its protein is CASAWRFGNQPQHF. J is TRBJ1-5 and V is TRBV10-1; D not certain. CDR1 is WNHNN, CDR2 SYGVQD, per germline (reference sequence). Trimming pared 8 bases from V and 2 bases from J, leaving 13 bases between. The CDR3 has 14 amino acids.

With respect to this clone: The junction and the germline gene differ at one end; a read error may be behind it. The CDR3 nucleotides read TGTGCCAGCAGTTACGCGACCTTAGCGGGTGTAGACTTC. Protein product: CASSYATLAGVDF. This rearrangement joins TRBV12-3 or TRBV12-4 to TRBJ2-7; 7 bases map to TRBD2. The CDR3 is 13 amino acids.

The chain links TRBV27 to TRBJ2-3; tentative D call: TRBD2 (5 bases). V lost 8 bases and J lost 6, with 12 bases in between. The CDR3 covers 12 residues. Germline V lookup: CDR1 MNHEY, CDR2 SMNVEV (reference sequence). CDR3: CASGAGRDTQYF. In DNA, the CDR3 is TGTGCCAGCGGTGCGGGTAGGGATACGCAGTATTTT.

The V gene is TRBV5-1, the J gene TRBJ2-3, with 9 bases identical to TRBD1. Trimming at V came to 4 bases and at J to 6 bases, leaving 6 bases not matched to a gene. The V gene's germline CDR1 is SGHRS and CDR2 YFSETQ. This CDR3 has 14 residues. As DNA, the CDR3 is TGCGCCAGCAGCGCGACAGGGGGGACCGATACGCAGTATTTT. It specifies CASSATGGTDTQYF. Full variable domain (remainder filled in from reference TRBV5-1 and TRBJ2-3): KAGVTQTPRYLIKTRGQQVTLSCSPISGHRSVSWYQQTPGQGLQFLFEYFSETQRNKGNFPGRFSGRQFSNSRSEMNVSTLELGDSALYLCASSATGGTDTQYFGPGTRLTVL.

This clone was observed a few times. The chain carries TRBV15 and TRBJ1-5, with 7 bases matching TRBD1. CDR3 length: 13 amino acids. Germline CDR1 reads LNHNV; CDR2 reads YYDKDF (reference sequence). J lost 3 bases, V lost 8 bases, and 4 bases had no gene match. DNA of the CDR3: TGTGCCACCCAACAGGGGAACAATCAGCCCCAGCATTTT. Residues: CATQQGNNQPQHF.

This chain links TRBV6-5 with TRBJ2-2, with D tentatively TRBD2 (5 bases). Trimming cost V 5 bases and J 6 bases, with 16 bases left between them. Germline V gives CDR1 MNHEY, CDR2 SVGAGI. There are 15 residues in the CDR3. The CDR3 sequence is CASSPTSLLAGELFF. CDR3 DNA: TGTGCCAGCAGTCCAACTAGTTTATTAGCCGGGGAGCTGTTTTTT.

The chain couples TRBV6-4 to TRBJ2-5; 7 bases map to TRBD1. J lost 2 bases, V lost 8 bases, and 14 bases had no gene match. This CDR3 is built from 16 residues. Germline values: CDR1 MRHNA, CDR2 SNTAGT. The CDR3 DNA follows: TGTGCCAGCTGCCCACTCAGGGGGAGAAGTCAAGAGACCCAGTACTTC. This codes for CASCPLRGRSQETQYF.

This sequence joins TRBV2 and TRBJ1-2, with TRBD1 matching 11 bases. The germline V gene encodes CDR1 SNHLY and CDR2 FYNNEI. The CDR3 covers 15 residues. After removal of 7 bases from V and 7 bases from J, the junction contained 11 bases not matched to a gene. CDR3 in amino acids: CASTSDRGHEGGYTF. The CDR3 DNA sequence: TGTGCCAGCACCTCGGACAGGGGGCACGAGGGTGGCTACACCTTC. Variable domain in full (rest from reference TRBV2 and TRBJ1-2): EPEVTQTPSHQVTQMGQEVILRCVPISNHLYFYWYRQILGQKVEFLVSFYNNEISEKSEIFDDQFSVERPDGSNFTLKIRSTKLEDSAMYFCASTSDRGHEGGYTFGSGTRLTVV.

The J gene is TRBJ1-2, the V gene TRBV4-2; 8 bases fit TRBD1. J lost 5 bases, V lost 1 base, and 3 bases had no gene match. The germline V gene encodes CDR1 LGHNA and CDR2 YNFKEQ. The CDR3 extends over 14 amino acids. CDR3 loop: CASSQVQGEYGYTF. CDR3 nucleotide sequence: TGTGCCAGCAGCCAAGTACAGGGGGAGTATGGCTACACCTTC.

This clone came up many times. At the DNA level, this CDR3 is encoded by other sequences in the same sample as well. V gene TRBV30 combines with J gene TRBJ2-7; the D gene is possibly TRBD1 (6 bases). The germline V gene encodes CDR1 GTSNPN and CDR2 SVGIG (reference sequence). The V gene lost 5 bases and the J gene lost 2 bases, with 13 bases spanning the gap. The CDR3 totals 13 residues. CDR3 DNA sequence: TGTGCCTGGCGACGACAGGACACCTACGAGCAGTACTTC. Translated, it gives CAWRRQDTYEQYF.

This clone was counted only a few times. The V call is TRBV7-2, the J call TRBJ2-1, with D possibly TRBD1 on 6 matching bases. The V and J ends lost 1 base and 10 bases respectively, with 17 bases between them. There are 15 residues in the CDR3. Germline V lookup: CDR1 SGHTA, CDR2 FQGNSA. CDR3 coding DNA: TGTGCCAGCAGCTTAGGGGACACCCTCTCCCTAGAGCAGTTCTTC. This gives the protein CASSLGDTLSLEQFF.

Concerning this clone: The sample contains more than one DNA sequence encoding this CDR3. DNA of the CDR3: TGTGCCAGCAGCTTAGCCGGGGGAGAGACCCAGTACTTC. It encodes CASSLAGGETQYF. The chain uses TRBV7-9 and TRBJ2-5, with D perhaps matching TRBD2 (6 bases). The CDR3 loop spans 13 amino acids. V was trimmed by 0 bases and J by 4 bases, leaving 6 bases between them. CDR1 is SEHNR and CDR2 is FQNEAQ in the germline V gene (reference sequence). Full variable domain (remainder filled in from reference TRBV7-9 and TRBJ2-5): DTGVSQNPRHKITKRGQNVTFRCDPISEHNRLYWYRQTLGQGPEFLTYFQNEAQLEKSRLLSDRFSAERPKGSFSTLEIQRTEQGDSAMYLCASSLAGGETQYFGPGTRLLVL.

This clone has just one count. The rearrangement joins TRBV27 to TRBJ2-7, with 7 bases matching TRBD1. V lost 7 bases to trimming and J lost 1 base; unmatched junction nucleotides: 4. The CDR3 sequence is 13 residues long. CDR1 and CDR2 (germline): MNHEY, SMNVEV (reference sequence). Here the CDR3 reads CASIRQGSYEQYF. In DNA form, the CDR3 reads TGTGCCAGCATCCGACAGGGTTCCTACGAGCAGTACTTC.

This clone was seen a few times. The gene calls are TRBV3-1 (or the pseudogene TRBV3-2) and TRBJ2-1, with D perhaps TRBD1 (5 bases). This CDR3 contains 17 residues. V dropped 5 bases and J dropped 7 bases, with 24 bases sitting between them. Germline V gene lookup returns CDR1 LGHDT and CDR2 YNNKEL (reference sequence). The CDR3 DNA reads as TGTGCCAGCAGCTTCACTCCCTCTATCAGGGTTGGGAATGAGCAGTTCTTC. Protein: CASSFTPSIRVGNEQFF.

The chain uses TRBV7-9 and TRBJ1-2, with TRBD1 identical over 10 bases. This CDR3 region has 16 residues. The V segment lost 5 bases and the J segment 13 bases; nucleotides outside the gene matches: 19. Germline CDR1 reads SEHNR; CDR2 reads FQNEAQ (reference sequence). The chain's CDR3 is CASSKLPGQGSIRLTF. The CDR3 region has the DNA TGTGCCAGCAGCAAACTTCCGGGACAGGGGTCAATTCGGCTCACCTTC.

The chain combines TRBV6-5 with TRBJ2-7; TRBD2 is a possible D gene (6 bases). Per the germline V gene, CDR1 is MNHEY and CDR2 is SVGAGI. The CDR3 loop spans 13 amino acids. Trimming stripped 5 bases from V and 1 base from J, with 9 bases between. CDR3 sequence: CASSIGTSYEQYF. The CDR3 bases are TGTGCCAGCAGTATTGGGACTTCCTACGAGCAGTACTTC.

The CDR3 coding sequence is TGTGCCAGCAGCTTGGAAGGCGGGGGCGCCTACGAGCAGTACTTC. Protein sequence: CASSLEGGGAYEQYF. This chain connects TRBV5-4 to TRBJ2-7; D might be TRBD2 (7 bases). CDR1 is SGHNT and CDR2 is YYREEE in the germline V gene (reference sequence). V lost 0 bases and J lost 2, with 12 bases in between. This CDR3 is 15 amino acids long.

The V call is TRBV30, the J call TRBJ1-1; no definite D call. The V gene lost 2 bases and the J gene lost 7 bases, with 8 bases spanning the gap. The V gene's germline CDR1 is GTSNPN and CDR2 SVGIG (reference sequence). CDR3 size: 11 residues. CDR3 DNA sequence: TGTGCCTGGAGTACGAGCCTTGAAGCTTTCTTT. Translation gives CAWSTSLEAFF.

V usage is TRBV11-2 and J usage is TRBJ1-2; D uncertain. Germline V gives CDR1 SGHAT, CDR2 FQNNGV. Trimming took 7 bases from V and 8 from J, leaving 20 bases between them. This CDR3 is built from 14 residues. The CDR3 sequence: CASTQQLEGMGYTF. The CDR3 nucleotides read TGTGCCAGCACCCAACAGTTGGAGGGTATGGGCTACACCTTC.

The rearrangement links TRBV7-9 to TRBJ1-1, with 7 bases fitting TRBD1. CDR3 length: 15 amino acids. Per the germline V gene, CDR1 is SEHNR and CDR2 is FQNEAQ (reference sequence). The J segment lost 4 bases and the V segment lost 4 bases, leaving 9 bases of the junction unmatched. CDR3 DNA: TGTGCCAGCAGCTCAGCGACAGGGTGGGGCACTGAAGCTTTCTTT. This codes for CASSSATGWGTEAFF.